The 25 T cell receptor beta chains in this list originate from one sample, sequenced in a study of cytomegalovirus exposure and HLA in healthy donors. The PCR contained 60 Vbeta and 13 Jbeta primers. Sequencing used immunoSEQ multiplex PCR; TCRdb keeps in-frame clones, though not all of them. There are 250,000 or so clones in the sample; about 93% occur only once, and 1.7% lies in the top ten. Sequenced input: PBMCs. These receptors originate from a girl aged 2-10 years in good health and CMV-seronegative.

The chain is built from TRBV30 and TRBJ2-5; D is perhaps TRBD2 (7 bases). This CDR3 is built from 13 residues. Trimming removed 0 bases at V and 5 bases at J, with 10 bases between. Germline V gene lookup returns CDR1 GTSNPN and CDR2 SVGIG (reference sequence). The CDR3 sequence: CAWSVRGGETQYF. The DNA of the CDR3 is TGTGCCTGGAGTGTAAGGGGGGGGGAGACCCAGTACTTC. The full variable domain, in which reference TRBV30 and TRBJ2-5 provide the parts outside the CDR3, is SQTIHQWPATLVQPVGSPLSLECTVEGTSNPNLYWYRQAAGRGLQLLFYSVGIGQISSEVPQNLSASRPQDRQFILSSKKLLLSDSGFYLCAWSVRGGETQYFGPGTRLLVL.

The CDR3 DNA reads TGTGCCAGCAGCTTGGGTAGCGGGGGGAGTGTGGAGACCCAGTACTTC. Translation gives CASSLGSGGSVETQYF. The V and J genes are TRBV7-9 and TRBJ2-5; TRBD2 matches 10 bases. The germline gives CDR1 SEHNR, CDR2 FQNEAQ (reference sequence). The CDR3 length is 16 residues. Trimming took 3 bases from V and 5 from J; bases not matched to a gene: 9. Combining the CDR3 with reference TRBV7-9 and TRBJ2-5 gives the whole variable domain DTGVSQNPRHKITKRGQNVTFRCDPISEHNRLYWYRQTLGQGPEFLTYFQNEAQLEKSRLLSDRFSAERPKGSFSTLEIQRTEQGDSAMYLCASSLGSGGSVETQYFGPGTRLLVL.

V and J are TRBV5-6 and TRBJ2-7; TRBD2 is a possible D gene (6 bases). V lost 4 bases to trimming and J lost 2 bases, with 13 bases between them. This CDR3 has 14 residues. The germline V gene has CDR1 SGHDT and CDR2 YYEEEE. The CDR3 sequence: CASSPGTLPYEQYF. In DNA form, the CDR3 reads TGTGCCAGCAGCCCCGGGACTCTCCCCTACGAGCAGTACTTC. The whole variable domain, remainder taken from reference TRBV5-6 and TRBJ2-7, is DAGVTQSPTHLIKTRGQQVTLRCSPKSGHDTVSWYQQALGQGPQFIFQYYEEEERQRGNFPDRFSGHQFPNYSSELNVNALLLGDSALYLCASSPGTLPYEQYFGPGTRLTVT.

The genes are TRBV6-5 and TRBJ1-1; the D is unclear. The length of the CDR3 is 13 residues. Germline loops: CDR1 MNHEY, CDR2 SVGAGI. Trimming took off 6 bases at V and 3 bases at J, with 11 bases between the two ends. CDR3 sequence reads: CASSREPDTEAFF. Here the CDR3 DNA reads TGTGCCAGCAGCCGGGAGCCGGACACTGAAGCTTTCTTT.

The J gene is TRBJ2-7, the V gene TRBV10-1; 8 bases are shared with TRBD2. The V gene's germline CDR1 is WNHNN and CDR2 SYGVQD (reference sequence). The CDR3 extends over 15 amino acids. The V gene end was trimmed by 3 bases and the J gene end by 7 bases; junction bases not matched to a gene: 11. CDR3 residues: CASSDFSGGEQEQYF. The CDR3 nucleotides are TGCGCCAGCAGTGACTTTTCGGGAGGGGAGCAGGAGCAGTACTTC.

The chain combines TRBV29-1 with TRBJ1-2, with D possibly being TRBD1 (5 bases). CDR1 is SQVTM and CDR2 is ANQGSEA in the germline V gene. The V and J ends lost 1 base and 7 bases respectively, with 10 bases between them. This CDR3 region has 12 residues. The CDR3 DNA sequence: TGCAGCGTTGAAGTGGGGCCCAGTGGCTACACCTTC. It encodes CSVEVGPSGYTF.

This chain uses TRBV2 with TRBJ1-2; possibly TRBD1 for D (6 bases). The length of the CDR3 is 14 residues. Germline V gene lookup returns CDR1 SNHLY and CDR2 FYNNEI. Trimming shortened V by 4 bases and J by 5 bases, and 14 bases separated the two germline ends. The CDR3 is CASSASGDSYGYTF. Here the CDR3 DNA reads TGTGCCAGCAGTGCTTCAGGGGATTCTTATGGCTACACCTTC.

On this clone: Sequence at one end of the junction differs from germline and may be a read error. V is TRBV19 and J is TRBJ1-1, with a tentative D call TRBD1 (5 bases). From germline, CDR1 is LNHDA and CDR2 SQIVND (reference sequence). The CDR3 contains 13 residues. The CDR3 reads CAGSTRQRNEAFF. In nucleotides, the CDR3 is TGTGCCGGTAGTACGAGACAGAGAAATGAAGCTTTCTTT.

The rearrangement links TRBV5-1 to TRBJ1-1, with a possible D match to TRBD1 (5 bases). There are 16 residues in the CDR3. V was trimmed by 0 bases and J by 7 bases, leaving 19 bases between them. Germline lookup yields CDR1 SGHRS and CDR2 YFSETQ. The CDR3 region is CASSLEEGTPGFEAFF. CDR3 sequence (DNA): TGCGCCAGCAGCTTGGAGGAGGGGACGCCTGGGTTTGAAGCTTTCTTT.

The chain joins TRBV5-6 to TRBJ1-1; the D gene is possibly TRBD1 (5 bases). The CDR3 is made up of 14 amino acids. The V and J ends lost 0 bases and 3 bases respectively, with 9 bases between them. CDR1 SGHDT and CDR2 YYEEEE come from the germline V gene. The CDR3, as DNA: TGTGCCAGCAGCTTGGAAGGGGCGTACACTGAAGCTTTCTTT. Its protein product is CASSLEGAYTEAFF.

As concerns this clone: In the same sample, other DNA sequences code for this CDR3. This chain links TRBV27 with TRBJ2-5; 9 bases are a match to TRBD2. The CDR3 is 16 residues long. Germline values: CDR1 MNHEY, CDR2 SMNVEV (reference sequence). The V segment lost 2 bases and the J segment 3 bases; nucleotides outside the gene matches: 7. The CDR3 coding sequence is TGTGCCAGCAGTTTAGGGCTAGCGGGAATGAAAGAGACCCAGTACTTC. This encodes CASSLGLAGMKETQYF.

The rearrangement uses TRBV29-1 and TRBJ2-5, with 11 bases lining up with TRBD2. TRBJ2-7 explains the end of the DNA better; the J call may be wrong. The CDR3 extends over 14 amino acids. Germline CDR1 is SQVTM and CDR2 is ANQGSEA. In DNA, the CDR3 is TGCAGCGTGGTCCTAGCGGGAGGTCCCTACGAGCAGTACTTC. Its translation: CSVVLAGGPYEQYF.

The gene calls are TRBV7-9 and TRBJ2-7, with D perhaps TRBD1 (6 bases). The V end was cut by 1 base, the J end by 2 bases, with 12 bases between. Germline CDR1 reads SEHNR; CDR2 reads FQNEAQ (reference sequence). There are 15 residues in the CDR3. CDR3 nucleotide sequence: TGTGCCAGCAGCTTAGAATCAGGGGAGACCTACGAGCAGTACTTC. It specifies CASSLESGETYEQYF.

The chain combines TRBV30 with TRBJ2-6; D might be TRBD1 (6 bases). Trimming stripped 4 bases from V and 0 bases from J, with 13 bases between. CDR3 length: 16 amino acids. Germline CDR1 reads GTSNPN; CDR2 reads SVGIG (reference sequence). Here the CDR3 DNA reads TGTGCCTGGATGACCCGGACAGCCTCTGGGGCCAACGTCCTGACTTTC. Its translation: CAWMTRTASGANVLTF.

CDR3: CASSSLRDRGHGYTF. Here the CDR3 DNA reads TGTGCCAGCAGTTCCCTACGGGACAGGGGGCATGGCTACACCTTC. The chain is built from TRBV6-5 and TRBJ1-2, with 12 nucleotides matching TRBD1. The germline V gene has CDR1 MNHEY and CDR2 SVGAGI. The CDR3 extends over 15 amino acids. J lost 6 bases, V lost 4 bases, and 6 bases had no gene match.

The rearrangement uses TRBV5-1 and TRBJ2-3; maybe TRBD2 (5 bases). The V gene lost 4 bases and the J gene lost 6 bases, with 9 bases spanning the gap. CDR1 SGHRS and CDR2 YFSETQ come from the germline V gene. The CDR3 totals 12 residues. CDR3 region: CASSGSLDTQYF. Here the CDR3 DNA reads TGCGCCAGCAGCGGGAGTCTTGATACGCAGTATTTT.

The V and J genes are TRBV7-9 and TRBJ2-4; 8 bases agree with TRBD1. V was pared by 8 bases and J by 3 bases, with 6 bases of the junction left unmatched. The CDR3 is 14 amino acids. In germline, CDR1 is SEHNR, CDR2 FQNEAQ (reference sequence). The CDR3 here is CASHPQGVKNIQYF. The CDR3 bases are TGTGCCAGCCATCCACAGGGGGTCAAAAACATTCAGTACTTC.

V is TRBV11-2 and J is TRBJ2-2, with D maybe TRBD2 (7 bases). Germline-derived CDR1 and CDR2 are SGHAT and FQNNGV. The V and J ends lost 5 bases and 4 bases respectively, with 14 bases between them. This CDR3 region has 15 residues. The chain's CDR3 is CASSQVGGLTGELFF. Here the CDR3 DNA reads TGTGCCAGCAGCCAGGTGGGGGGGCTCACCGGGGAGCTGTTTTTT.

The rearrangement joins TRBV5-5 to TRBJ1-5, with D hard to call. Germline V CDR1 and CDR2: SGHKS, YYEKEE (reference sequence). This CDR3 comprises 13 residues. Trimming took 0 bases from V and 5 from J, leaving 6 bases between them. As DNA, the CDR3 is TGTGCCAGCAGCTTGGGGACTGATCAGCCCCAGCATTTT. Protein: CASSLGTDQPQHF.

The rearrangement links TRBV7-6 to TRBJ1-1, with a tentative D call TRBD1 (6 bases). With 5 bases removed from V and 1 base from J, the gap between germline ends came to 11 bases. The CDR3 runs 14 residues. Germline CDR1 and CDR2: SGHVS and FNYEAQ. Here the CDR3 reads CASSRQETNTEAFF. CDR3 coding DNA: TGTGCCAGCAGCCGACAGGAGACGAACACTGAAGCTTTCTTT.

In DNA form, the CDR3 reads TGTGCCAGCAGTCCAAGAGTGAGCTCCTACAATGAGCAGTTCTTC. It specifies CASSPRVSSYNEQFF. The gene calls are TRBV27 and TRBJ2-1; D is unclear. From germline, CDR1 is MNHEY and CDR2 SMNVEV (reference sequence). There are 15 residues in the CDR3. Trimming removed 5 bases from V and 0 bases from J, with 11 bases in between.

In DNA form, the CDR3 reads TGTGCCAGCTCACGGACAGGGGGCAATCAGCCCCAGCATTTT. Translation gives CASSRTGGNQPQHF. The chain uses TRBV6-1 and TRBJ1-5, with 9 bases that match TRBD1. The V gene end was trimmed by 8 bases and the J gene end by 2 bases; junction bases not matched to a gene: 4. Germline CDR1 MNHNS, CDR2 SASEGT. This CDR3 contains 14 residues.

V is TRBV7-6 and J is TRBJ2-1, with 13 bases aligning to TRBD2. This CDR3 is 16 amino acids long. Trimming at V came to 5 bases and at J to 10 bases, leaving 11 bases not matched to a gene. Germline V CDR1 and CDR2: SGHVS, FNYEAQ. The CDR3 loop reads CASSPMPGLAGREQFF. CDR3 DNA: TGTGCCAGCAGCCCCATGCCGGGACTAGCGGGGAGAGAGCAGTTCTTC.

This chain links TRBV7-8 with TRBJ2-1; no clear D gene. V was clipped by 1 base and J by 6 bases, with 10 bases between them. CDR1 is SGHVS and CDR2 is FQNEAQ in the germline V gene. The CDR3 sequence is 14 residues long. The CDR3 sequence is CASSLVLVGNEQFF. Here the CDR3 DNA reads TGTGCCAGCAGCTTAGTGCTAGTAGGCAATGAGCAGTTCTTC.

The rearrangement uses TRBV11-2 and TRBJ1-3; TRBD1 agrees at 8 bases. The CDR3 loop spans 16 amino acids. Trimming at V came to 4 bases and at J to 0 bases, leaving 5 bases not matched to a gene. Germline V gene sequence: CDR1 SGHAT, CDR2 FQNNGV. CDR3 sequence reads: CASSSLTGGSGNTIYF. The CDR3 DNA reads TGTGCCAGCAGCTCCCTTACAGGGGGCTCTGGAAACACCATATATTTT.